These T cell receptor beta chains were read from a single sample in a study of T cells in Graves' hyperthyroidism and ophthalmopathy. MiXCR was run by TCRdb on the multiplex PCR reads, yielding one entry per CDR3 protein. The sample holds about 690,000 distinct CDR3 sequences, roughly 17% seen once. Sequenced sample: blood. All receptors come from a man aged 45-65 years with Graves' hyperthyroidism. Each CDR3 is given with its conserved first and last residue. A D gene is named only where the DNA matches it firmly. Some rows mark clone size as missing; the rest say once, few, many or name a class of expanded clone.

v_call	clone_size	j_call	d_call	cdr3_nt	cdr3_aa
TRBV29-1	.	TRBJ1-2	.	TGCAGCGTTGAGGCAGTGCACCATGGCTACACCTTC	CSVEAVHHGYTF
TRBV5-6	few	TRBJ2-1	TRBD2	TGTGCCAGCAGCAGTAGGTCGGGCGGGAGGAGGTCCTACAATGAGCAGTTCTTC	CASSSRSGGRRSYNEQFF
TRBV24-1	.	TRBJ1-5	.	TGTGCCACCAGTCGGGGCCACAATCAGCCCCAGCATTTT	CATSRGHNQPQHF
TRBV5-6	few	TRBJ2-1	.	TGTGCCAGCAGCTGGGGGGGGGGCGATGAGCAGTTCTTC	CASSWGGGDEQFF
TRBV28	.	TRBJ1-6	.	TGTGCCAGTGGGATTACCGACAAGGGACCCTATAATTCACCCCTCCACTTT	CASGITDKGPYNSPLHF
TRBV3-1	many	TRBJ2-7	.	TGTGCCAGCAGCCACGGGACAAGCTCCTACGAGCAGTACTTC	CASSHGTSSYEQYF
TRBV7-2	many	TRBJ2-3	.	TGTGCCAGCAGCTTAGAGGTCACAGTCGGCACAGATACGCAGTATTTT	CASSLEVTVGTDTQYF
TRBV7-8	few	TRBJ1-3	.	TGTGCCAGCAGCCTGAGGGGTGATTGGGGGCCTGGAAACACCATATATTTT	CASSLRGDWGPGNTIYF
TRBV19	few	TRBJ2-7	.	TGTGCCAGTACCGGCGCTAGCGAACTCGAGCAGTACTTC	CASTGASELEQYF
TRBV12-3/TRBV12-4	few	TRBJ1-4	.	TGTGCCAGCAGTTTAGCCGGGAGGGCAGATAATGAAAAACTGTTTTTT	CASSLAGRADNEKLFF
TRBV10-3	.	TRBJ2-1	TRBD1	TGTGCCATCAGTGAGCCGCCGGGACAGCCGAGGGATGAGCAGTTCTTC	CAISEPPGQPRDEQFF
TRBV7-3	.	TRBJ2-1	.	TGTGCCAGCAGCTCCCCCCCTCTAGCGAATGAGCAGTTCTTC	CASSSPPLANEQFF
TRBV28	.	TRBJ2-7	TRBD1	TGTGCCAGCAGTTCCCCGGGACAGGGCGCTAACGAGCAGTACTTC	CASSSPGQGANEQYF
TRBV6-1	.	TRBJ2-1	TRBD2	TGTGCCAGCAGTGACGGACTAGCGGGAGGGCCGGGTGAGCAGTTCTTC	CASSDGLAGGPGEQFF
TRBV4-1	.	TRBJ2-7	TRBD1	TGCGCCAGCAGCCTCCAGGACAGGGGCCATTCCTACGAGCAGTACTTC	CASSLQDRGHSYEQYF
TRBV19	few	TRBJ2-7	TRBD2	TGTGCCAGTAGTATCAAGCGGGAGGCTTCCTACGAGCAGTACTTC	CASSIKREASYEQYF
TRBV6-1	many	TRBJ2-1	TRBD2	TGTGCCAGCAGGAGGTCTAGCGGGAGCATTGGTGAGCAGTTCTTC	CASRRSSGSIGEQFF
TRBV12-3/TRBV12-4	.	TRBJ1-1	TRBD1	TGTGCCAGCAGCCAGAAAGGGGGCATCACTGAAGGTTTCTTT	CASSQKGGITEGFF
TRBV24-1	.	TRBJ2-7	.	TGTGCCACCAGTGATCCTACGGGACAAGATTACGAGCAGTACTTC	CATSDPTGQDYEQYF
TRBV11-2	many	TRBJ2-5	TRBD2	TGTGCCAGCAGCGTGGGACTAGCAACGGAGACCCAGTACTTC	CASSVGLATETQYF
TRBV29-1	many	TRBJ1-1	.	TGCAGCGTTGCATTAGGGGTGAACACTGAAGCTTTCTTT	CSVALGVNTEAFF
TRBV29-1	.	TRBJ2-1	.	TGCAGCGTTGAACCCGCCGCGCGGGCCAATGAGCAGTTCTTC	CSVEPAARANEQFF
TRBV3-1	.	TRBJ1-1	.	TGTGCCAGCAGCCATTCCCCCGGGGGCCGAAGGGCCGCTGAAGCTTTCTTT	CASSHSPGGRRAAEAFF
TRBV4-3	.	TRBJ2-1	TRBD2	TGCGCCAGCAGCCAGGGACTAGCGGGAGGATTTCCCTACAATGAGCAGTTCTTC	CASSQGLAGGFPYNEQFF
TRBV11-2	many	TRBJ1-2	.	TGTGCCAGCAGCCCCCCCGGGTATGGCTACACCTTC	CASSPPGYGYTF
TRBV7-9	many	TRBJ2-7	TRBD1	TGTGCCAGCAGCCAGACAGGGGGCGAGCAGTACTTC	CASSQTGGEQYF
TRBV9	.	TRBJ2-3	TRBD2	TGTGCCAGCAAGGGCGGGAGGGCCGGAGATACGCAGTATTTT	CASKGGRAGDTQYF
TRBV13	few	TRBJ2-1	TRBD1	TGTGCCAGCAGCCCTGGACAGGGGTTCCCCTACAATGAGCAGTTCTTC	CASSPGQGFPYNEQFF
TRBV20-1	.	TRBJ2-7	.	TGCAGTGCTAGGATGGGACTCCAAGGGGGATACGAGCAGTACTTC	CSARMGLQGGYEQYF
TRBV6-1	few	TRBJ2-1	TRBD2	TGTGCCAGCAGACCTCCGGGGACTAGCGGGAGTTCTGAGCAGTTCTTC	CASRPPGTSGSSEQFF
TRBV5-1	many	TRBJ2-3	.	TGCGCCAGCAGCTTGGACAGGGCCGGGACAGATACGCAGTATTTT	CASSLDRAGTDTQYF